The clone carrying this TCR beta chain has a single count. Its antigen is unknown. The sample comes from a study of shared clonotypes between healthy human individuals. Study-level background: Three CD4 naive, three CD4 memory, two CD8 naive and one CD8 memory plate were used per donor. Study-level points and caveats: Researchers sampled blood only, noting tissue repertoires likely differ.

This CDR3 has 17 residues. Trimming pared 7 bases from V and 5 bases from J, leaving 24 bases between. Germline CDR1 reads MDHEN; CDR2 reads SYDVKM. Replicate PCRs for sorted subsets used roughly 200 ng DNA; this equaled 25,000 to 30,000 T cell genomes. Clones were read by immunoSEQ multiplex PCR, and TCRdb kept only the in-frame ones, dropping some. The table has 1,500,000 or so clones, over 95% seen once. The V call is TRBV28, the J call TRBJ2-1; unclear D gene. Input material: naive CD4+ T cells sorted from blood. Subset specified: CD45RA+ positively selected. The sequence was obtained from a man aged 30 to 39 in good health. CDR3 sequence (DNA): TGTGCCAGCAACCCCCTCCCGGTTAGAGCACGGAACAATGAGCAGTTCTTC. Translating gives CASNPLPVRARNNEQFF. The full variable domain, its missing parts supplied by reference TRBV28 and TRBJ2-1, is DVKVTQSSRYLVKRTGEKVFLECVQDMDHENMFWYRQDPGLGLRLIYFSYDVKMKEKGDIPEGYSVSREKKERFSLILESASTNQTSMYLCASNPLPVRARNNEQFFGPGTRLTVL.